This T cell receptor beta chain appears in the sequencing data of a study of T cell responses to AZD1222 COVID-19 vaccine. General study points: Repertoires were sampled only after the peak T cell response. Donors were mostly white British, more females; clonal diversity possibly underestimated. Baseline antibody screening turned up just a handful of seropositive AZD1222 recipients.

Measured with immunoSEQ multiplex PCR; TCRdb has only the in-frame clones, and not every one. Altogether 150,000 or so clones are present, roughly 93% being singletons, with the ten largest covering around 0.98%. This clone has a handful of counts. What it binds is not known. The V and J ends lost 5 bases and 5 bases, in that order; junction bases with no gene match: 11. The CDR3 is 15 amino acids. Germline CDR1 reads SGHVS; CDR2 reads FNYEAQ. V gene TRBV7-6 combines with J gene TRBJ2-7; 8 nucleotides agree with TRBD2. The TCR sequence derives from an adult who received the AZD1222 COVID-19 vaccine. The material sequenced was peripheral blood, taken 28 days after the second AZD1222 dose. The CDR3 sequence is CASSPRLAPGDEQYF. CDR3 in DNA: TGTGCCAGCAGCCCCCGACTAGCGCCGGGGGACGAGCAGTACTTC.